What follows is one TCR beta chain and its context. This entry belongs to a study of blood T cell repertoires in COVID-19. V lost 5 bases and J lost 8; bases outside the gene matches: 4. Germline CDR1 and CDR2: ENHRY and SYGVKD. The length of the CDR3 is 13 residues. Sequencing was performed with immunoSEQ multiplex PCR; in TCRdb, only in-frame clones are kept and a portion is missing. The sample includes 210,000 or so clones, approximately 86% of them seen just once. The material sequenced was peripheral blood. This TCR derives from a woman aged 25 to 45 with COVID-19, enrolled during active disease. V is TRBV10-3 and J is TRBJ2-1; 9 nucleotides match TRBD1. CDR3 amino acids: CAISTGGRDEQFF. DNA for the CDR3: TGTGCCATCAGTACAGGGGGCAGGGATGAGCAGTTCTTC.